The 23 T cell receptor beta chains below all came from one sample that was sequenced in a study of blood T cell repertoires in COVID-19. Sequenced by immunoSEQ multiplex PCR; TCRdb stores in-frame clones only, minus some. This table holds 100,000 to 150,000 clones, about 81% found once. The sequencing input was PBMCs or T cells enriched from blood (not recorded which). The receptors here all came from a man aged 40-49 years with acute COVID-19.

The rearrangement uses TRBV4-1 and TRBJ2-7, with D perhaps TRBD2 (7 bases). The CDR3 is 15 amino acids. Trimming took off 1 base at V and 2 bases at J, with 12 bases between the two ends. Germline V gene data show CDR1 as MGHRA and CDR2 as YSYEKL. CDR3 coding DNA: TGCGCCAGCAGCCAAGGGGAGGGGGGAACCTACGAGCAGTACTTC. It codes for CASSQGEGGTYEQYF.

The chain is built from TRBV3-1 (or the pseudogene TRBV3-2) and TRBJ2-1; TRBD2 matches at 12 bases. From germline, CDR1 is LGHDT and CDR2 YNNKEL (reference sequence). The V and J ends lost 4 bases and 6 bases, in that order; junction bases with no gene match: 10. CDR3 length: 17 residues. In nucleotides, the CDR3 is TGTGCCAGCAGCCCTCGGACTAGCGGGAATGCCCTCAATGAGCAGTTCTTC. As protein: CASSPRTSGNALNEQFF.

The chain recombines TRBV3-1 (or the pseudogene TRBV3-2) with TRBJ2-7, with 7 bases lining up with TRBD2. Germline values: CDR1 LGHDT, CDR2 YNNKEL (reference sequence). The length of the CDR3 is 14 residues. Trimming removed 6 bases from V and 7 bases from J; junction bases left unmatched: 12. CDR3 residues: CASSSGTPGGEQYF. In DNA, the CDR3 is TGTGCCAGCAGTTCCGGGACTCCCGGGGGGGAGCAGTACTTC.

This chain connects TRBV7-6 to TRBJ1-1; TRBD1 is a possible D gene (6 bases). The germline CDR1 and CDR2 sequences are SGHVS and FNYEAQ. The length of the CDR3 is 17 residues. V lost 2 bases to trimming and J lost 2 bases, with 18 bases between them. CDR3 in amino acids: CASSLKAGTLFNTEAFF. As DNA, the CDR3 is TGTGCCAGCAGCTTAAAAGCCGGGACACTTTTCAACACTGAAGCTTTCTTT.

J is TRBJ2-5 and V is TRBV5-1; 9 bases map to TRBD2. V lost 4 bases to trimming and J lost 4 bases; unmatched junction nucleotides: 8. Germline V lookup: CDR1 SGHRS, CDR2 YFSETQ. This CDR3 contains 15 residues. CDR3 protein: CASSPRLAGPETQYF. As DNA, the CDR3 is TGCGCCAGCAGCCCCCGGCTAGCGGGACCAGAGACCCAGTACTTC.

The rearrangement joins TRBV5-1 to TRBJ2-1; 7 nucleotides line up with TRBD1. There are 13 residues in the CDR3. The junction had 1 base not matched to a gene; V was cut back by 2 bases and J by 5 bases. CDR1 SGHRS and CDR2 YFSETQ come from the germline V gene. CDR3 sequence (DNA): TGCGCCAGCAGCTTCGGGACAGACAATGAGCAGTTCTTC. Translating gives CASSFGTDNEQFF.

The chain employs TRBV2 and TRBJ1-1; 8 nucleotides align to TRBD1. The CDR3 has 13 amino acids. Germline values: CDR1 SNHLY, CDR2 FYNNEI. Trimming removed 4 bases from V and 4 bases from J; junction bases left unmatched: 2. Written as DNA, the CDR3 is TGTGCCAGCAGTGGACAGGGGATCACTGAAGCTTTCTTT. Amino acid sequence: CASSGQGITEAFF.

The CDR3 region has the DNA TGTGCCAGCAGGGACCCACGGGGAGGGGAGCTGTTTTTT. Translated: CASRDPRGGELFF. This rearrangement joins TRBV2 to TRBJ2-2, with D perhaps matching TRBD2 (5 bases). Germline V gives CDR1 SNHLY, CDR2 FYNNEI. V shed 6 bases and J shed 8 bases, with 13 bases lying between them. CDR3 length: 13 residues.

V usage is TRBV7-9 and J usage is TRBJ2-1; possibly TRBD2 for D (6 bases). V gave up 3 bases and J gave up 6 bases, with 18 bases separating them. Per germline, CDR1 SEHNR and CDR2 FQNEAQ (reference sequence). This CDR3 region has 16 residues. DNA for the CDR3: TGTGCCAGCAGCTTCGTTACGGGAGTTAAGGGCAATGAGCAGTTCTTC. Its translation: CASSFVTGVKGNEQFF.

The J gene is TRBJ2-7, the V gene TRBV19; D not certain. There are 12 residues in the CDR3. The germline gives CDR1 LNHDA, CDR2 SQIVND (reference sequence). Trimming took 4 bases from V and 2 from J, leaving 6 bases between them. The CDR3 sequence is CASSNSPYEQYF. The CDR3 DNA reads TGTGCCAGTAGTAACAGTCCCTACGAGCAGTACTTC.

This chain connects TRBV19 to TRBJ1-1, with D maybe TRBD1 (5 bases). Germline V gives CDR1 LNHDA, CDR2 SQIVND (reference sequence). The CDR3 runs to 14 residues. V lost 5 bases to trimming and J lost 4 bases, with 14 bases between them. The CDR3 DNA reads as TGTGCCAGTAGTTTAAGGGTAGGGGTCACTGAAGCTTTCTTT. It specifies CASSLRVGVTEAFF.

V is TRBV29-1 and J is TRBJ1-3, with a weak D call TRBD1 (6 bases). CDR3 length equals 13 residues. Germline CDR1 reads SQVTM; CDR2 reads ANQGSEA. Trimming removed 5 bases at V and 6 bases at J, with 14 bases between. CDR3 coding DNA: TGCAGCGTTCATCAGGGGCAAGAAAACACCATATATTTT. As protein: CSVHQGQENTIYF.

The chain couples TRBV30 to TRBJ1-5; TRBD1 might be the D (6 bases). The ends were cut back, 2 bases at V and 0 bases at J, with 17 bases in the middle. CDR1 GTSNPN and CDR2 SVGIG come from the germline V gene (reference sequence). This CDR3 has 17 residues. In DNA form, the CDR3 reads TGTGCCTGGAGTCGGGCAGGGGATCTATATAGCAATCAGCCCCAGCATTTT. Translating it yields CAWSRAGDLYSNQPQHF.

This chain joins TRBV5-1 and TRBJ2-3; TRBD2 matches at 8 bases. V lost 6 bases, J lost 0 bases, and 6 bases stayed unmatched. CDR1 SGHRS and CDR2 YFSETQ come from the germline V gene. The CDR3 consists of 15 residues. This CDR3 reads CASIGLADSTDTQYF. CDR3 bases: TGCGCCAGCATAGGACTAGCAGACAGCACAGATACGCAGTATTTT.

The J gene is TRBJ2-2, the V gene TRBV11-3; 7 nucleotides align to TRBD1. This CDR3 comprises 15 residues. Germline CDR1 SGHNT, CDR2 YENEEA. The J segment lost 2 bases and the V segment lost 5 bases, leaving 5 bases of the junction unmatched. The CDR3 DNA reads as TGTGCCAGCAGCCCCCGGACAGGTAACACCGGGGAGCTGTTTTTT. Its translation: CASSPRTGNTGELFF.

J is TRBJ2-1 and V is TRBV27; 10 bases agree with TRBD2. Germline lookup yields CDR1 MNHEY and CDR2 SMNVEV (reference sequence). V shed 0 bases, J shed 3 bases, and the junction held 5 bases outside the gene matches. This CDR3 is 17 amino acids long. The CDR3 nucleotides are TGTGCCAGCAGTTTATCACTAGCGGGAAAGCTCTACAATGAGCAGTTCTTC. It is translated as CASSLSLAGKLYNEQFF.

This clone was observed a single time. The chain links TRBV5-5 to TRBJ2-5; a possible D gene is TRBD1 (6 bases). Deletions cut 2 bases from V and 5 bases from J, with 19 bases between. The CDR3 spans 16 residues. CDR1 is SGHKS, CDR2 YYEKEE, per germline (reference sequence). The CDR3 nucleotides are TGTGCCAGCAGCTTAAGGGGGTCTCGCATCGGGGAGACCCAGTACTTC. Its translation is CASSLRGSRIGETQYF.

This clone was observed a handful of times. The chain couples TRBV24-1 to TRBJ2-3; possibly TRBD2 for D (6 bases). Germline V CDR1 and CDR2: KGHDR, SFDVKD. V shed 2 bases and J shed 5 bases, with 10 bases lying between them. This CDR3 is built from 14 residues. CDR3 sequence: CATSDSSGVDTQYF. In DNA, the CDR3 is TGTGCCACCAGTGATTCGTCGGGGGTAGATACGCAGTATTTT.

The V and J genes are TRBV19 and TRBJ2-6; 8 bases align to TRBD1. Losses at the gene ends were 8 bases for V and 0 bases for J; bases not matched to a gene: 0. CDR3 size: 14 residues. Per the germline V gene, CDR1 is LNHDA and CDR2 is SQIVND (reference sequence). Written as DNA, the CDR3 is TGTGCCAGTGGACAGGGCTCTGGGGCCAACGTCCTGACTTTC. Protein product: CASGQGSGANVLTF.

V gene TRBV3-1 (or the pseudogene TRBV3-2) combines with J gene TRBJ2-1, with a tentative D call TRBD2 (5 bases). Deletions cut 0 bases from V and 2 bases from J, with 8 bases between. Looked up from germline, CDR1 is LGHDT and CDR2 is YNNKEL (reference sequence). The CDR3 length is 15 residues. Here the CDR3 reads CASSQESGPYNEQFF. CDR3 nucleotide sequence: TGTGCCAGCAGCCAAGAGAGCGGACCCTACAATGAGCAGTTCTTC.

This clone is a singleton in its sample. This rearrangement joins TRBV3-1 (or the pseudogene TRBV3-2) to TRBJ2-3, with D possibly being TRBD1 (6 bases). Germline loops: CDR1 LGHDT, CDR2 YNNKEL (reference sequence). This CDR3 contains 15 residues. The germline V and J ends were trimmed by 3 bases and 2 bases, with 12 bases remaining between them. In DNA, the CDR3 is TGTGCCAGCAGCCAGGGGGCCGGCAACACAGATACGCAGTATTTT. Translating gives CASSQGAGNTDTQYF.

The CDR3 loop is CSVAGLAGEDTQYF. In DNA form, the CDR3 reads TGCAGCGTAGCCGGACTAGCGGGAGAAGATACGCAGTATTTT. The rearrangement links TRBV29-1 to TRBJ2-3; TRBD2 matches 13 bases. Trimming cost V 6 bases and J 5 bases; bases outside gene matches: 5. The CDR3 runs to 14 residues. Germline V gives CDR1 SQVTM, CDR2 ANQGSEA.

The rearrangement uses TRBV5-1 and TRBJ1-6, with 7 bases aligning to TRBD1. The CDR3 spans 15 residues. Unmatched junction bases numbered 9, after V lost 4 bases and J lost 8 bases. CDR1 is SGHRS, CDR2 YFSETQ, per germline. The CDR3 nucleotides read TGCGCCAGCAGCCCCTCAGGGGGTAAGGATTCACCCCTCCACTTT. Translating it yields CASSPSGGKDSPLHF.